The rows below give T cell receptor beta chains drawn from one sample of a study of vaccination effects on CD4 cells after COVID-19. Generated by immunoSEQ multiplex PCR, the TCRdb table keeps only in-frame clones and is missing some. The table shows tens of thousands of clones, with 74% occurring only once. Their cognate antigens are unknown. This specimen consisted of CD4+ T cells from PBMCs cultured with HCoV-OC43 spike peptides, obtained after COVID-19 vaccination. These receptors all come from a human donor who received a COVID-19 vaccine. Both conserved end residues are part of each CDR3. The D gene is left open where the match is weak.

d_call: TRBD1
j_call: TRBJ1-2
v_call: TRBV9
cdr3_aa: CASSAGTGGHGYTF

d_call: TRBD1
j_call: TRBJ2-7
v_call: TRBV7-2
cdr3_aa: CASSVGQGFYEQYF

d_call: TRBD1
j_call: TRBJ2-7
v_call: TRBV7-6
cdr3_aa: CASSPGQGDEQYF

d_call: .
j_call: TRBJ1-1
v_call: TRBV6-5
cdr3_aa: CASTTEGFGIRVAFF

d_call: .
j_call: TRBJ1-4
v_call: TRBV9
cdr3_aa: CASSRGEKLFF

d_call: .
j_call: TRBJ2-1
v_call: TRBV19
cdr3_aa: CASSSAGQRTYNEQFF

d_call: .
j_call: TRBJ2-5
v_call: TRBV18
cdr3_aa: CASSPRGRGGETQYF

d_call: TRBD1
j_call: TRBJ1-1
v_call: TRBV12-3/TRBV12-4
cdr3_aa: CASSPRGHTEAFF

d_call: .
j_call: TRBJ1-2
v_call: TRBV4-1
cdr3_aa: CASSLGGGSNYGYTF

d_call: TRBD1
j_call: TRBJ2-2
v_call: TRBV3-1/TRBV3-2
cdr3_aa: CASSRSNRGKAGELFF

d_call: .
j_call: TRBJ1-1
v_call: TRBV6-1
cdr3_aa: CASSGAGIGGQTEAFF

d_call: .
j_call: TRBJ2-5
v_call: TRBV7-2
cdr3_aa: CASSLVPRIDQETQYF

d_call: .
j_call: TRBJ1-2
v_call: TRBV29-1
cdr3_aa: CSVGGLVYGYTF

d_call: .
j_call: TRBJ2-5
v_call: TRBV7-7
cdr3_aa: CASSLGRQVTQETQYF

d_call: TRBD1
j_call: TRBJ1-2
v_call: TRBV19
cdr3_aa: CASSMDREYGYTF

d_call: TRBD1
j_call: TRBJ1-1
v_call: TRBV4-2
cdr3_aa: CASSPSSIQSYRDRKNTEAFF

d_call: .
j_call: TRBJ1-2
v_call: TRBV3-1/TRBV3-2
cdr3_aa: CASSQQGRVESGYTF

d_call: TRBD1
j_call: TRBJ1-1
v_call: TRBV4-2
cdr3_aa: CASSQVQGAYGVNTEAFF

d_call: .
j_call: TRBJ1-5
v_call: TRBV5-4
cdr3_aa: CASRIWGTGQPQHF

d_call: .
j_call: TRBJ1-5
v_call: TRBV6-5
cdr3_aa: CASRRLANQPQHF

d_call: .
j_call: TRBJ1-1
v_call: TRBV12-5
cdr3_aa: CASGLEVPTEAFF

d_call: .
j_call: TRBJ1-2
v_call: TRBV6-6
cdr3_aa: CASSYPGTPANYGYTF

d_call: TRBD1
j_call: TRBJ1-5
v_call: TRBV6-5
cdr3_aa: CASRDRDNQPQHF

d_call: .
j_call: TRBJ1-1
v_call: TRBV5-1
cdr3_aa: CASGSTGNTEAFF

d_call: .
j_call: TRBJ2-2
v_call: TRBV27
cdr3_aa: CASSLYSWTPGPGELFF

d_call: TRBD1
j_call: TRBJ1-3
v_call: TRBV6-2/TRBV6-3
cdr3_aa: CASSLPGTGVRLHSGNTIYF

d_call: .
j_call: TRBJ2-5
v_call: TRBV2
cdr3_aa: CASRQGGTEQETQYF

d_call: .
j_call: TRBJ2-1
v_call: TRBV18
cdr3_aa: CASSPASGRDPKQFF

d_call: .
j_call: TRBJ1-2
v_call: TRBV7-9
cdr3_aa: CASSPQGERSYGYTF